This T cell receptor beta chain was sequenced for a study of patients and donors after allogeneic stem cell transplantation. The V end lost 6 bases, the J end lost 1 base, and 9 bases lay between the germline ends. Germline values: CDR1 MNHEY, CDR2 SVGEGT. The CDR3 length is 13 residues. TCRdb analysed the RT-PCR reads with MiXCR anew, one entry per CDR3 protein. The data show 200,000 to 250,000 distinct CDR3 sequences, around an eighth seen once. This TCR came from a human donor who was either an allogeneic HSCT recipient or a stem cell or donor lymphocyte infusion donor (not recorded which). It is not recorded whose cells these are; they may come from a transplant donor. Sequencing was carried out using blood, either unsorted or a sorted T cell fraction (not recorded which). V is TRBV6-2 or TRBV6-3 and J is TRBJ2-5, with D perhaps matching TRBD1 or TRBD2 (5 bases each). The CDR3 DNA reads TGTGCCAGCAGCCGGGGACCCCAAGAGACCCAGTACTTC. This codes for CASSRGPQETQYF.